What follows are 25 T cell receptor beta chains derived from one specimen sequenced in a study of beta chain features in type 1 diabetes. Reverse transcribing all isolated RNA meant expressed TCRB transcripts were sequenced. Clones were read by immunoSEQ multiplex PCR, and TCRdb kept only the in-frame ones, dropping some. The table shows around 500,000 clones, with more than 9.5% occurring only once. The material sequenced was naive CD4+ T cells from blood. These receptors came from a woman under 30 in good health.

This clone has just a few counts. The genes are TRBV7-9 and TRBJ1-2; the match to TRBD1 covers 10 bases. The CDR3 totals 14 residues. The trim removed 7 bases at V and 1 base at J, leaving 3 bases unmatched. In germline, CDR1 is SEHNR, CDR2 FQNEAQ (reference sequence). CDR3 nucleotide sequence: TGTGCCAGCACCGGGACAGGGGTTAACTATGGCTACACCTTC. Translation gives CASTGTGVNYGYTF.

The chain combines TRBV5-1 with TRBJ2-7; D not certain. CDR3 length: 11 amino acids. Trimming cost V 0 bases and J 5 bases, with 3 bases left between them. Germline CDR1 and CDR2: SGHRS and YFSETQ. CDR3 in amino acids: CASSLGNEQYF. The DNA of the CDR3 is TGCGCCAGCAGCTTGGGGAACGAGCAGTACTTC.

This chain uses TRBV6-1 with TRBJ2-7; 7 nucleotides align to TRBD1. Germline CDR1 is MNHNS and CDR2 is SASEGT. Germline trimming cut 7 bases from V and 2 bases from J; bases unmatched to any gene: 8. The CDR3 has 14 amino acids. For the CDR3, the DNA is TGTGCCAGCACCCGCTTGACAGGGACCTACGAGCAGTACTTC. Amino acids: CASTRLTGTYEQYF.

This clone turned up a few times. The chain combines TRBV2 with TRBJ1-5; 8 bases fit TRBD1. The germline CDR1 and CDR2 sequences are SNHLY and FYNNEI. The CDR3 consists of 14 residues. The V gene end was trimmed by 10 bases and the J gene end by 4 bases; junction bases not matched to a gene: 9. For the CDR3, the DNA is TGTGCCACCGAGGACAGGGACAGTAATCAGCCCCAGCATTTT. Its protein is CATEDRDSNQPQHF. Together with reference TRBV2 and TRBJ1-5, the CDR3 gives the full variable domain: EPEVTQTPSHQVTQMGQEVILRCVPISNHLYFYWYRQILGQKVEFLVSFYNNEISEKSEIFDDQFSVERPDGSNFTLKIRSTKLEDSAMYFCATEDRDSNQPQHFGDGTRLSIL.

The V call is TRBV5-6, the J call TRBJ2-5; D is unresolved. In germline, CDR1 is SGHDT, CDR2 YYEEEE. Trimming pared 4 bases from V and 5 bases from J, leaving 6 bases between. CDR3 length: 11 amino acids. The CDR3 sequence is CASSRFETQYF. CDR3 nucleotides: TGTGCCAGCAGCCGCTTCGAGACCCAGTACTTC.

This clone was counted only a few times. The rearrangement uses TRBV29-1 and TRBJ2-1; maybe TRBD1 (6 bases). In germline, CDR1 is SQVTM, CDR2 ANQGSEA. V lost 7 bases and J lost 4, with 11 bases in between. The CDR3 is 12 amino acids. The CDR3 DNA reads TGCAGCGCCAGACAGGAGTACAATGAGCAGTTCTTC. Translation: CSARQEYNEQFF.

Note on this clone: Other DNA sequences from this sample encode an identical CDR3 as well. The genes are TRBV5-1 and TRBJ2-5, with TRBD2 as a possible D gene (5 bases). There are 13 residues in the CDR3. The ends were cut back, 0 bases at V and 4 bases at J, with 7 bases in the middle. Looked up from germline, CDR1 is SGHRS and CDR2 is YFSETQ. The CDR3 bases are TGCGCCAGCAGCTTGGCTAGCCTAGAGACCCAGTACTTC. Residues: CASSLASLETQYF.

There are a few counts of this clone. V usage is TRBV2 and J usage is TRBJ2-5; D is ambiguous. The CDR3 sequence is 13 residues long. The germline CDR1 and CDR2 sequences are SNHLY and FYNNEI. V shed 7 bases and J shed 4 bases, with 13 bases lying between them. This CDR3 is CASTSGLRETQYF. As DNA, the CDR3 is TGTGCCAGCACCTCAGGTCTGCGAGAGACCCAGTACTTC.

There are a few counts of this clone. The chain couples TRBV28 to TRBJ1-6, with D maybe TRBD1 (6 bases). This CDR3 has 15 residues. Germline CDR1 is MDHEN and CDR2 is SYDVKM. The V and J ends lost 6 bases and 13 bases respectively, with 22 bases between them. CDR3 residues: CASRPARGWESPLHF. The CDR3 nucleotides are TGTGCCAGCAGGCCCGCCAGGGGATGGGAATCGCCCCTCCACTTT.

The chain links TRBV7-2 to TRBJ2-3; D uncertain. Germline V gene data show CDR1 as SGHTA and CDR2 as FQGNSA. The CDR3 is 12 amino acids. Trimming stripped 5 bases from V and 2 bases from J, with 5 bases between. This chain's CDR3 is CASSDNTDTQYF. In DNA form, the CDR3 reads TGTGCCAGCAGCGACAACACAGATACGCAGTATTTT. Based on the CDR3 plus reference TRBV7-2 and TRBJ2-3, the full variable domain is GAGVSQSPSNKVTEKGKDVELRCDPISGHTALYWYRQSLGQGLEFLIYFQGNSAPDKSGLPSDRFSAERTGGSVSTLTIQRTQQEDSAVYLCASSDNTDTQYFGPGTRLTVL.

This clone has more than one count but fewer than ten. The V and J genes are TRBV6-5 and TRBJ2-5, with D unresolved. CDR3 length equals 14 residues. Trimming shortened V by 0 bases and J by 1 base, and 6 bases separated the two germline ends. Germline values: CDR1 MNHEY, CDR2 SVGAGI. CDR3 loop: CASSYSGPQETQYF. CDR3 coding DNA: TGTGCCAGCAGTTACTCAGGGCCCCAAGAGACCCAGTACTTC.

The table lists this clone with a few counts. V and J are TRBV7-2 and TRBJ1-4, with D possibly matching TRBD1 (6 bases). Germline lookup yields CDR1 SGHTA and CDR2 FQGNSA. This CDR3 spans 12 amino acids. Trimming shortened V by 5 bases and J by 10 bases, and 11 bases separated the two germline ends. In DNA, the CDR3 is TGTGCCAGCAGCCGAACAGGGTCAAAACTGTTTTTT. This translates into CASSRTGSKLFF.

The V and J genes are TRBV7-2 and TRBJ2-7; no reliable D call. The germline V gene has CDR1 SGHTA and CDR2 FQGNSA. The CDR3 is made up of 12 amino acids. Trimming left V 6 bases short and J 0 bases short, with 6 bases between. CDR3 sequence reads: CASRSSSYEQYF. CDR3 coding DNA: TGTGCCAGCAGATCGAGCTCCTACGAGCAGTACTTC.

This clone was seen a single time. This chain joins TRBV6-5 and TRBJ2-3, with D tentatively TRBD1 (6 bases). The CDR3 length is 14 residues. Germline lookup yields CDR1 MNHEY and CDR2 SVGAGI. Trimming left V 11 bases short and J 0 bases short, with 15 bases between. The CDR3 sequence is CAAKDSISTDTQYF. The CDR3 DNA sequence: TGTGCCGCCAAGGACAGCATTAGCACAGATACGCAGTATTTT.

The chain recombines TRBV5-1 with TRBJ2-7, with D unresolved. CDR1 is SGHRS and CDR2 is YFSETQ in the germline V gene. The V end lost 0 bases, the J end lost 3 bases, and 10 bases lay between the germline ends. The CDR3 extends over 14 amino acids. CDR3 bases: TGCGCCAGCAGCTTGGGTGACTTTCGCTACGAGCAGTACGTC. It yields the protein CASSLGDFRYEQYV.

The sample holds a few counts of this clone. The chain carries TRBV5-1 and TRBJ2-3; TRBD1 matches 7 bases. The CDR3 is 15 residues long. Germline V gene lookup returns CDR1 SGHRS and CDR2 YFSETQ. Losses at the gene ends were 4 bases for V and 2 bases for J; bases not matched to a gene: 7. CDR3 loop: CASSIQQGPTDTQYF. CDR3 in DNA: TGCGCCAGCAGCATTCAACAGGGGCCCACAGATACGCAGTATTTT.

This clone was counted only a few times. The CDR3 DNA is TGTGCCAGCAGCGTAGTGCCACAGGGGGCGGCCGGGGAGCTGTTTTTT. This translates into CASSVVPQGAAGELFF. The rearrangement joins TRBV9 to TRBJ2-2; 9 nucleotides align to TRBD1. With 0 bases clipped from V and 6 bases from J, the junction kept 6 bases outside the gene matches. The CDR3 consists of 16 residues. In germline, CDR1 is SGDLS, CDR2 YYNGEE.

The chain has TRBV2 and TRBJ2-7, with 7 bases fitting TRBD1. Looked up from germline, CDR1 is SNHLY and CDR2 is FYNNEI. The length of the CDR3 is 11 residues. The trim removed 4 bases at V and 9 bases at J, leaving 3 bases unmatched. The CDR3 coding sequence is TGTGCCAGCAGTGGAGACAGGGTGCAGTACGTC. Its protein is CASSGDRVQYV.

The V call is TRBV4-3, the J call TRBJ2-4; perhaps TRBD2 as D (6 bases). The ends were cut back, 3 bases at V and 8 bases at J, with 17 bases in the middle. CDR1 and CDR2 (germline): LGHNA, YSLEER. This CDR3 has 15 amino acids. The CDR3 DNA follows: TGCGCCAGCAGCCAGCGTTGGGGGGTGAAGCACATTCAGTACTTC. It specifies CASSQRWGVKHIQYF.

This clone was seen a handful of times. The V gene is TRBV13, the J gene TRBJ2-7; D ambiguous. The V end was cut by 6 bases, the J end by 0 bases, with 9 bases between. The CDR3 length is 13 residues. Germline-derived CDR1 and CDR2 are PRHDT and FYEKMQ (reference sequence). As DNA, the CDR3 is TGTGCCAGCAGTCACCTAGGCTCCTACGAGCAGTACTTC. Its protein is CASSHLGSYEQYF.

The V call is TRBV9, the J call TRBJ2-1, with D perhaps matching TRBD2 (6 bases). The ends were cut back, 0 bases at V and 5 bases at J, with 9 bases in the middle. Germline V CDR1 and CDR2: SGDLS, YYNGEE. This CDR3 has 14 residues. CDR3: CASSVGLANNEQFF. CDR3 DNA: TGTGCCAGCAGCGTAGGTCTAGCGAACAATGAGCAGTTCTTC.

The J gene is TRBJ2-5, the V gene TRBV7-7, with D tentatively TRBD1 (6 bases). V gave up 5 bases and J gave up 1 base, with 11 bases separating them. This CDR3 region has 14 residues. Germline CDR1 reads SSHAT; CDR2 reads FNYEAQ (reference sequence). Here the CDR3 DNA reads TGTGCCAGCAGCCCGCAGGGGACCCAAGAGACCCAGTACTTC. It yields the protein CASSPQGTQETQYF.

The chain links TRBV5-1 to TRBJ2-1; possibly TRBD2 for D (6 bases). The CDR3 length is 17 residues. The V end was cut by 4 bases, the J end by 8 bases, with 25 bases between. Germline CDR1 SGHRS, CDR2 YFSETQ. The CDR3 loop reads CASSPPWASGLVDEQFF. The CDR3 DNA sequence: TGCGCCAGCAGCCCGCCCTGGGCCAGCGGGCTGGTCGATGAGCAGTTCTTC.

V usage is TRBV12-5 and J usage is TRBJ2-1; D is uncertain. In germline, CDR1 is LGHNT, CDR2 FRNRAP. V lost 10 bases and J 0 bases, leaving 10 bases between the germline ends. The CDR3 consists of 13 residues. The CDR3 sequence: CATGRSSYNEQFF. The CDR3 DNA is TGTGCTACAGGACGGAGCTCCTACAATGAGCAGTTCTTC.

The chain links TRBV4-3 to TRBJ2-1, with TRBD2 as a possible D gene (6 bases). CDR1 LGHNA and CDR2 YSLEER come from the germline V gene. V shed 4 bases and J shed 1 base, with 11 bases lying between them. The CDR3 totals 15 residues. CDR3 coding DNA: TGCGCCAGCAGCCCGAGAAGCGGGTCCTACAATGAGCAGTTCTTC. Translating gives CASSPRSGSYNEQFF.